This section outlines one T cell receptor (beta chain) sequence together with its context. The sample is drawn from a study of OX40 agonist ivuxolimab in advanced cancers. Data came from immunoSEQ multiplex PCR; TCRdb stores just in-frame clones and leaves some out. Of over 40,000 clones in the sample, about 86% were seen once. The germline gives CDR1 LNHDA, CDR2 SQIVND (reference sequence). The CDR3 runs to 11 residues. The germline V and J ends were trimmed by 7 bases and 4 bases, with 7 bases remaining between them. The V gene is TRBV19, the J gene TRBJ1-1; no firm D call. This sequence originates from an adult with an advanced solid tumor such as melanoma, head and neck, liver or kidney cancer. The specimen was CD4+ or CD8+ T cells sorted from blood, collected in a trial of the OX40 agonist ivuxolimab. This CDR3 reads CASKVSTEAFF. As DNA, the CDR3 is TGTGCCAGTAAGGTCAGCACTGAAGCTTTCTTT.